This record concerns one T cell receptor beta chain sequence. The antigen remains unidentified. Looked up from germline, CDR1 is LGHDT and CDR2 is YNNKEL (reference sequence). The V and J ends lost 0 bases and 10 bases respectively, with 7 bases between them. The CDR3 is made up of 12 amino acids. Using its own MiXCR run on the reads, TCRdb lists one record per CDR3 protein. The sample contains about 740,000 distinct CDR3 sequences, roughly 36% of which appear only once. The entry originates in a study of T cell repertoires in cytomegalovirus infection. In the study overall: Indicated by public TCR beta signatures were CMV infection and matching HLA type.

Study-level findings and limits: Accumulated public TCR beta family frequency recognized individuals carrying CMV together with the relevant HLA. It was HLA-C-restricted CMV-specific TCR beta clonotypes that dominated the response ex vivo.

The sample comprised PBMCs. The chain carries TRBV3-1 and TRBJ2-1; D is ambiguous. The receptor was derived from a human donor in good health (CMV status not recorded). Some clones in this sample may be carry-over from other donors' samples. The CDR3 protein is CASSQDGGEQFF. The CDR3 DNA reads as TGTGCCAGCAGCCAAGATGGCGGCGAGCAGTTCTTC.